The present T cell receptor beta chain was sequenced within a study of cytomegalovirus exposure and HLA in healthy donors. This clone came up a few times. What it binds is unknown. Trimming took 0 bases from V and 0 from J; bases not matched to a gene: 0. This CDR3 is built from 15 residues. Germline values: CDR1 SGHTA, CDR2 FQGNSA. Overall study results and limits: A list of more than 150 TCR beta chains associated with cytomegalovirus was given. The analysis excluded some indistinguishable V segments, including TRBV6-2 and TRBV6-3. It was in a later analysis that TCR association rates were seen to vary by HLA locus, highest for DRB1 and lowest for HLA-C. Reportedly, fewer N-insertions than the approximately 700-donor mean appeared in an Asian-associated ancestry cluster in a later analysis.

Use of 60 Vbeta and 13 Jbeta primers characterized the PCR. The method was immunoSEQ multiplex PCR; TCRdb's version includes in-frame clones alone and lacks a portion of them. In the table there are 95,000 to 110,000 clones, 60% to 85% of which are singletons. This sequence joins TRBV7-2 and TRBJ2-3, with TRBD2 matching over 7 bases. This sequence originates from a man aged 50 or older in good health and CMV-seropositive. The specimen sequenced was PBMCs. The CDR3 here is CASSLAAGSTDTQYF. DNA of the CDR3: TGTGCCAGCAGCTTAGCAGCGGGGAGCACAGATACGCAGTATTTT.